This T cell receptor (beta chain) derives from a study of sequential checkpoint blockade in melanoma. At the level of the study: After both sequences, patients received maintenance nivolumab. Matched biopsies came pretreatment and at week 13 for about 24 patients.

Measured with immunoSEQ multiplex PCR; TCRdb has only the in-frame clones, and not every one. The sample holds about 18,000 clones; approximately 26% are singletons and the top ten take roughly 6.8%. Study observations and caveats: For nivolumab-first patients, baseline tumor clonality was associated with response.

Treatment denoted: randomized to nivolumab then ipilimumab (arm A) or the reverse (arm B). As to this clone: Its target is not known.

The origin of this receptor is a human donor with melanoma. The material sequenced was tumor tissue (inferred from file names), taken from a patient given nivolumab and ipilimumab in sequence.

Here the CDR3 DNA reads TGTGCCACCAGCAGAGGAGGAGGGGTCTCCTACGAGCAGTACTTC. It specifies CATSRGGGVSYEQYF. This rearrangement joins TRBV15 to TRBJ2-7; tentative D call: TRBD2 (6 bases). The V end lost 1 base, the J end lost 0 bases, and 10 bases lay between the germline ends. The CDR3 has 15 amino acids. Germline assignment: CDR1 LNHNV and CDR2 YYDKDF (reference sequence).